This T cell receptor (beta chain) was profiled in a study of blood T cell repertoires in COVID-19 (dated by TCRdb to between 2020 and 2021). Background for the entire study: The collaborator samples originated in the United States, Italy and Spain and spanned the acute and convalescent phases of COVID-19. The material from the prospective study consisted of cDNA or gDNA derived from T cells, B-cell-depleted T cells, or PBMCs. Subjects who had been exposed to COVID-19, were actively infected with it, or had recovered from it provided the deeply sampled blood TCRbeta repertoires that made up the dataset. The repertoires were released in a freely available public database meant as a resource for research on the immune response to SARS-CoV-2. Samples were obtained from the ongoing ImmuneRACE study (first 160 participants) and from 1,254 subjects provided by 6 global collaborators. The sample metadata nearly always contained a de-identified subject ID, COVID-19 status, age in years and sex. HLA class I and class II types, where available, came from metadata supplied by the sample provider rather than from assay-based typing.

Enrolling through a virtual design, the prospective study's participants ranged in age from roughly 18 to 100 years and lived across some 22 United States geographic areas. Cohort assignment in the prospective study relied on participant-reported clinical history from a screening survey and a study questionnaire. For ImmuneRACE Cohort 3, a participant was defined as recovered based on two consecutive negative NP/OP PCR tests, clearance by a healthcare professional, or resolution of symptoms. Mobile phlebotomists in the prospective study collected whole blood, serum and a nasopharyngeal or oropharyngeal swab from every participant. Prospective study participants could optionally give additional blood draws and questionnaires over an approximately 2-month period. Before DNA extraction, blood samples from the prospective study were shipped at room temperature or frozen. The germline V gene (reference sequence) gives CDR1 as GTSNPN and CDR2 as SVGIG. V is clipped by 2 bases and J by 2 bases, and the sequence between their germline boundaries is 13 bases long. From the cysteine through the phenylalanine, the CDR3 covers 14 amino acids. Only the CDR3 DNA is retained, 42 bases long and in frame from the first base.

Study-level results and caveats: The amount of clinical and demographic metadata varied by source and participant and was provided uncurated.

The immunoSEQ Assay, a bias-controlled multiplex PCR, was used to amplify TCRbeta CDR3 regions from genomic DNA. The study's processing was this. Within the assay, amplification of reference gene primers was used to estimate how many nucleated cells each sample contained. To quantify the absolute abundance of each unique TCRbeta CDR3 rearrangement, sequence reads were collapsed and filtered. For each sample, productive Simpson clonality was calculated by taking the square root of Simpson's diversity index across productive rearrangements. TCRdb limited this immuneACCESS table to in-frame rearrangements with V and J called. A share of clones is missing; checked studies link under half to unresolved V genes, and the rest is unexplained. That table gives V, J and clone size, and the DNA gave D and trimming. The sample has 140,000 to 150,000 clones on record, 75% to 90% of them singletons. The leading ten clones occupy approximately 10% of the sample.

As regards this clone: No cognate antigen has been identified for it. Per-base qualities were not stored, and no clone one base away is much larger.

This sequence uses TRBV30 and TRBJ2-7; a tentative D call is TRBD1 (5 bases match). The origin of this receptor is a man aged 60-69 years who had recovered from COVID-19. The source material was PBMCs or T cells enriched from blood (not recorded which). The CDR3 reads CAWSMSRVTYEQYF. The nucleotides read TGTGCCTGGAGTATGTCCAGGGTGACCTACGAGCAGTACTTC.